These 21 T cell receptor beta chains came from one sample sequenced in a study of OX40 agonist ivuxolimab in advanced cancers. Repertoires were generated with immunoSEQ multiplex PCR, while TCRdb's copy carries only in-frame clones and drops some. Of about 64,000 clones listed, more than 80% were seen once; the top ten hold roughly 2.3%. Here the sequenced sample was CD4+ or CD8+ T cells sorted from blood, taken in a trial of the OX40 agonist ivuxolimab. Every receptor here comes from an adult with an advanced solid tumor such as melanoma, head and neck, liver or kidney cancer.

This chain links TRBV14 with TRBJ1-4, with D maybe TRBD1 (6 bases). The ends were cut back, 4 bases at V and 4 bases at J, with 10 bases in the middle. This CDR3 contains 14 residues. Germline CDR1 is SGHDN and CDR2 is FVKESK. CDR3 in amino acids: CASSLTGFNEKLFF. CDR3 bases: TGTGCCAGCAGCCTCACAGGGTTTAATGAAAAACTGTTTTTT.

This chain links TRBV19 with TRBJ1-5; D remains unclear. The CDR3 has 16 residues. Germline CDR1 reads LNHDA; CDR2 reads SQIVND (reference sequence). V lost 10 bases and J 0 bases, leaving 19 bases between the germline ends. This chain's CDR3 is CATFPGAGSSNQPQHF. DNA for the CDR3: TGTGCCACCTTCCCCGGCGCGGGTAGTAGCAATCAGCCCCAGCATTTT.

This rearrangement joins TRBV21-1 to TRBJ2-2; the D call in the table, TRBD1, was not verified against the DNA. TRBV21-1 is recorded as a pseudogene. The CDR3 is made up of 16 amino acids. The CDR3 loop is CASSKDRQGVAGELFF. For the CDR3, the DNA is TGTGCCAGCAGCAAAGATAGGCAGGGCGTCGCGGGGGAGCTGTTTTTT.

The chain couples TRBV5-6 to TRBJ1-2; 10 nucleotides match TRBD1. The germline V gene encodes CDR1 SGHDT and CDR2 YYEEEE. V lost 4 bases to trimming and J lost 7 bases; unmatched junction nucleotides: 7. This CDR3 spans 14 amino acids. The CDR3 sequence is CASSGPDRGSGYTF. CDR3 coding DNA: TGTGCCAGCAGCGGACCGGACAGGGGGTCTGGCTACACCTTC.

The chain recombines TRBV29-1 with TRBJ1-1; 8 nucleotides align to TRBD1. The CDR3 is 13 amino acids. Germline V gives CDR1 SQVTM, CDR2 ANQGSEA. Trimming took 6 bases from V and 1 from J; bases not matched to a gene: 4. CDR3 residues: CSVTGTGNTEAFF. The DNA for the CDR3 is TGCAGCGTCACCGGGACAGGGAACACTGAAGCTTTCTTT.

The rearrangement links TRBV27 to TRBJ1-2; the D is unclear. The germline V and J ends were trimmed by 0 bases and 6 bases, with 14 bases remaining between them. This CDR3 is built from 15 residues. The germline V gene encodes CDR1 MNHEY and CDR2 SMNVEV (reference sequence). CDR3 nucleotides: TGTGCCAGCAGTTTATCTGGACGTCCCTCCGATGGCTACACCTTC. This sequence encodes CASSLSGRPSDGYTF.

The rearrangement joins TRBV7-3 to TRBJ2-1; 8 bases are shared with TRBD1. This CDR3 region has 19 residues. CDR1 is SGHTA and CDR2 is FQGTGA in the germline V gene. After removal of 5 bases from V and 1 base from J, the junction contained 16 bases not matched to a gene. CDR3 region: CASSPTTARTGRSYNEQFF. Written as DNA, the CDR3 is TGTGCCAGCAGCCCAACTACGGCGCGGACAGGGCGGTCCTACAATGAGCAGTTCTTC.

V and J are TRBV4-1 and TRBJ2-5, with 9 bases identical to TRBD2. J gave up 3 bases and V 1 base, and 0 bases lay outside the gene matches. CDR3 length equals 14 residues. Germline CDR1 and CDR2: MGHRA and YSYEKL. CDR3 sequence: CASSQGTSEETQYF. Here the CDR3 DNA reads TGCGCCAGCAGCCAAGGGACTAGCGAAGAGACCCAGTACTTC.

The chain recombines TRBV11-2 with TRBJ1-3; D is ambiguous. With 3 bases removed from V and 1 base from J, the gap between germline ends came to 13 bases. The CDR3 loop spans 16 amino acids. Germline CDR1 SGHAT, CDR2 FQNNGV. CDR3 in DNA: TGTGCCAGCAGCTTGGTGTACGGCATTTCTGGAAACACCATATATTTT. It yields the protein CASSLVYGISGNTIYF.

The chain has TRBV25-1 and TRBJ1-1; the D is unclear. In germline, CDR1 is MGHDK, CDR2 SYGVNS. The CDR3 length is 14 residues. V lost 7 bases and J lost 0, with 12 bases in between. In DNA form, the CDR3 reads TGTGCCAGCATAGGAACAGAAGTGAACACTGAAGCTTTCTTT. Translating gives CASIGTEVNTEAFF.

The genes are TRBV4-1 and TRBJ2-7, with D perhaps TRBD1 (6 bases). From germline, CDR1 is MGHRA and CDR2 YSYEKL. The CDR3 has 16 residues. V lost 1 base, J lost 2 bases, and 15 bases lay in between. In DNA, the CDR3 is TGCGCCAGCAGCCAAGCGACAGGCTCCCCTCCCTACGAGCAGTACTTC. Its protein is CASSQATGSPPYEQYF.

The V and J genes are TRBV29-1 and TRBJ2-7; D is tentatively TRBD1 or TRBD2 (5 bases each). V gave up 4 bases and J gave up 2 bases, with 6 bases separating them. The CDR3 contains 11 residues. The germline CDR1 and CDR2 sequences are SQVTM and ANQGSEA. The CDR3 DNA follows: TGCAGCGTTGGAGGGGCCTACGAGCAGTACTTC. The encoded protein is CSVGGAYEQYF.

The rearrangement links TRBV11-2 to TRBJ2-3, with unresolved D. The CDR3 runs 12 residues. The germline CDR1 and CDR2 sequences are SGHAT and FQNNGV. V lost 5 bases to trimming and J lost 2 bases, with 5 bases between them. The CDR3 loop is CASSPTTDTQYF. CDR3 DNA sequence: TGTGCCAGCAGCCCGACCACAGATACGCAGTATTTT. The full variable domain, rest sourced from reference TRBV11-2 and TRBJ2-3, is EAGVAQSPRYKIIEKRQSVAFWCNPISGHATLYWYQQILGQGPKLLIQFQNNGVVDDSQLPKDRFSAERLKGVDSTLKIQPAKLEDSAVYLCASSPTTDTQYFGPGTRLTVL.

The V call is TRBV29-1, the J call TRBJ2-7; 12 nucleotides line up with TRBD2. The CDR3 consists of 15 residues. V shed 4 bases, J shed 2 bases, and the junction held 6 bases outside the gene matches. Looked up from germline, CDR1 is SQVTM and CDR2 is ANQGSEA. Here the CDR3 reads CSVGASGGAAYEQYF. The CDR3 nucleotides are TGCAGCGTTGGGGCTAGCGGGGGGGCCGCCTACGAGCAGTACTTC.

The rearrangement joins TRBV19 to TRBJ1-5; maybe TRBD1 (5 bases). Trimming took off 0 bases at V and 4 bases at J, with 7 bases between the two ends. The CDR3 is made up of 14 amino acids. The germline V gene has CDR1 LNHDA and CDR2 SQIVND (reference sequence). The CDR3 reads CASSIEGRNQPQHF. The CDR3 DNA is TGTGCCAGTAGTATAGAGGGACGGAATCAGCCCCAGCATTTT.

Here the CDR3 DNA reads TGTGCCAGCAGCTGGAGCGGACAGGGGATTAACACCGGGGAGCTGTTTTTT. Its translation is CASSWSGQGINTGELFF. The V call is TRBV11-3, the J call TRBJ2-2; 9 positions agree with TRBD1. The CDR3 runs 17 residues. Germline V lookup: CDR1 SGHNT, CDR2 YENEEA. Losses at the gene ends were 4 bases for V and 2 bases for J; bases not matched to a gene: 8.

The V and J genes are TRBV19 and TRBJ2-4; possible D gene TRBD2, 5 bases. This CDR3 has 14 residues. CDR1 is LNHDA, CDR2 SQIVND, per germline (reference sequence). Trimming removed 5 bases from V and 6 bases from J, with 14 bases in between. CDR3 bases: TGTGCCAGTAGTTCCCGGGGTGGGCTAAACATTCAGTACTTC. The encoded protein is CASSSRGGLNIQYF.

This chain joins TRBV6-5 and TRBJ2-2, with D unclear. Germline V gene lookup returns CDR1 MNHEY and CDR2 SVGAGI. Trimming removed 0 bases from V and 2 bases from J, with 10 bases in between. The CDR3 covers 16 residues. Written as DNA, the CDR3 is TGTGCCAGCAGTTACTCTCGACGGTTAAACACCGGGGAGCTGTTTTTT. The encoded protein is CASSYSRRLNTGELFF.

Comment on this clone: A junction boundary mismatches the germline segment, possibly from a read error. Other DNA variants within this sample encode the same CDR3. This chain joins TRBV6-6 and TRBJ2-2, with D hard to call. Germline V gene lookup returns CDR1 MNHNY and CDR2 SVGAGI (reference sequence). This CDR3 spans 14 amino acids. The CDR3 sequence is CASIARENTGELFF. CDR3 DNA sequence: TGCGCCAGCATTGCTAGGGAGAACACCGGGGAGCTGTTTTTT.

The gene calls are TRBV6-1 and TRBJ2-7; D is ambiguous. The V gene's germline CDR1 is MNHNS and CDR2 SASEGT. The V and J ends lost 11 bases and 2 bases respectively, with 16 bases between them. The CDR3 is 13 amino acids. CDR3 bases: TGTGCCTCCCTAAGGGTACCCACCTACGAGCAGTACTTC. Its translation is CASLRVPTYEQYF.

This chain uses TRBV5-8 with TRBJ2-1; D call uncertain. V dropped 3 bases and J dropped 7 bases, with 5 bases sitting between them. The CDR3 totals 11 residues. Germline values: CDR1 SGHTS, CDR2 YDEGEE. CDR3 amino acids: CASSYRNEQFF. The CDR3 DNA sequence: TGTGCCAGCAGCTACCGGAATGAGCAGTTCTTC.